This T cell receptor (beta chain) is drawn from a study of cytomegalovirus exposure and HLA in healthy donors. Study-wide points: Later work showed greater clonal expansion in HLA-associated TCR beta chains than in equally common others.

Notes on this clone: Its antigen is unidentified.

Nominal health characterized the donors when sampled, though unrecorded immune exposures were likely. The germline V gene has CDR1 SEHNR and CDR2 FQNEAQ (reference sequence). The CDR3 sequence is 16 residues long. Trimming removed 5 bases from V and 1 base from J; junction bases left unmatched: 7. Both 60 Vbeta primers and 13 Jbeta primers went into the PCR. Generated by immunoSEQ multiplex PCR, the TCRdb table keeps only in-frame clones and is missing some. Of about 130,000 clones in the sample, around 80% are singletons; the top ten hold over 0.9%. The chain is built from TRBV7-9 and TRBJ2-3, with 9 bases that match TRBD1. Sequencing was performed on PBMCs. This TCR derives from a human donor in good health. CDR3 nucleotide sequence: TGTGCCAGCAGCCCCGGACAGGGGTTGGGCACAGATACGCAGTATTTT. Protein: CASSPGQGLGTDTQYF.